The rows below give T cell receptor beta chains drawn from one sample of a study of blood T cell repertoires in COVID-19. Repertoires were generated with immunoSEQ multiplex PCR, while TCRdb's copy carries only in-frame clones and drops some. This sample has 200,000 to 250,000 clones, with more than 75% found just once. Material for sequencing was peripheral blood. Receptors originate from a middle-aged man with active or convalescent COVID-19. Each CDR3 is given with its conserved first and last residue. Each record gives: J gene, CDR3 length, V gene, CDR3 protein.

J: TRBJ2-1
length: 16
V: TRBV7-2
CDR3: CASRSISGGFYNEQFF

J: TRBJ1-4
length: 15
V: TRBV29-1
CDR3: CSVGDRGVANEKLFF

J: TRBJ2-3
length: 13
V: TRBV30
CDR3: CAWTGVSTDTQYF

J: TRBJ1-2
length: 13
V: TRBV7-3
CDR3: CASSDRAGYGYTF

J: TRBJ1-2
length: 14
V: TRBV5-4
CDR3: CASTNKAYYYGYTF

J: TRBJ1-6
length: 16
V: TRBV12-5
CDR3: CASGLGQGPANSPLHF

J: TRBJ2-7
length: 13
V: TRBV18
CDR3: CASSPAPSYEQYF

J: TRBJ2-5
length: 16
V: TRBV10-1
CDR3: CASSKRGLLGEETQYF

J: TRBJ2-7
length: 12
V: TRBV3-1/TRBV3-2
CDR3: CASSLGFWEQYF

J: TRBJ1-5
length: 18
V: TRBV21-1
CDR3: CASSKLRIGIKGNQPQHF

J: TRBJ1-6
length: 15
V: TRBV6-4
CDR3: CASAGGYAYNSPLHF

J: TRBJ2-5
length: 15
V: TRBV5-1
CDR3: CASSLVGFGQETQYF

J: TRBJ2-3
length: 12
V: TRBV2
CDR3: CASREGSDTQYF

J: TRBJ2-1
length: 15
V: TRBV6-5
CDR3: CASSSLTSGGSGQFF

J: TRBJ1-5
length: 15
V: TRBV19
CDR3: CASSIGGQGRQPQHF

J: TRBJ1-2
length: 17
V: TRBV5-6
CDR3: CASSQSPSLDRNYGYTF

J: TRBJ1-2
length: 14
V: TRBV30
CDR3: CAWSPRTAVHGYTF

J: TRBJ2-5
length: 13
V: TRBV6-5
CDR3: CASSAGQQETQYF

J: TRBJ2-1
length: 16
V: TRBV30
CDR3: CAWRLTGGSPYNEQFF

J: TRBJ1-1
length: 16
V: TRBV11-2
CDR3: CASSLDWSGGLPEAFF

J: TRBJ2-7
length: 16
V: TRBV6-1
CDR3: CASSEQGASGYYEQYF